This paragraph reports one T cell receptor beta chain. Its antigen is currently unknown. CDR1 and CDR2 (germline): GTSNPN, SVGIG (reference sequence). The CDR3 sequence is 12 residues long. V was cut by 0 bases and J by 3 bases, with 6 bases left in between. The data were obtained in a study of cytomegalovirus exposure and HLA in healthy donors. Overall study context: An analysis done earlier identified more than 90 million unique TCR beta sequences from about 179 million T cells.

Findings and caveats of the study: There were about 160 TCR beta chains listed as cytomegalovirus-associated. Of the V segments, some could not be distinguished, including TRBV6-2 and TRBV6-3, and were excluded.

The PCR made use of 60 Vbeta and 13 Jbeta primers. Measured with immunoSEQ multiplex PCR; TCRdb has only the in-frame clones, and not every one. The sample carries roughly 98,000 clones, about 81% recorded once. The sequence was collected from a man in his forties in good health and CMV-seronegative. The rearrangement uses TRBV30 and TRBJ2-7, with D uncertain. Sequencing was done on a sample of PBMCs. This CDR3 is CAWSVPSYEQYF. In nucleotides, the CDR3 is TGTGCCTGGAGTGTACCGAGCTACGAGCAGTACTTC.